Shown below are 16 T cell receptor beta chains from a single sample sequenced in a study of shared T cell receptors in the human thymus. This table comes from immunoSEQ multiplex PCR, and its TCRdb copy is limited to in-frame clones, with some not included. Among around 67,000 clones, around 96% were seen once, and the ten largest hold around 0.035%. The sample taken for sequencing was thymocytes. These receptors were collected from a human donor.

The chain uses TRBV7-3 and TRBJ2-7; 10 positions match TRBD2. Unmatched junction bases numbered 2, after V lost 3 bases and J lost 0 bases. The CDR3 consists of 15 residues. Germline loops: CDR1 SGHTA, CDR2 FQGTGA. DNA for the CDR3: TGTGCCAGCAGCTTCGGGACTAGCGACTCCTACGAGCAGTACTTC. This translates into CASSFGTSDSYEQYF. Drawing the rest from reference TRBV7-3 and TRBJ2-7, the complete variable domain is GAGVSQTPSNKVTEKGKYVELRCDPISGHTALYWYRQSLGQGPEFLIYFQGTGAADDSGLPNDRFFAVRPEGSVSTLKIQRTERGDSAVYLCASSFGTSDSYEQYFGPGTRLTVT.

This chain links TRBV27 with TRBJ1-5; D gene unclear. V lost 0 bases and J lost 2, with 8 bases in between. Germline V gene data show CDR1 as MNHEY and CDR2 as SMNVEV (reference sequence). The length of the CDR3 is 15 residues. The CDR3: CASSLSGLGNQPQHF. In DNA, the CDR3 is TGTGCCAGCAGTTTATCAGGGTTGGGCAATCAGCCCCAGCATTTT.

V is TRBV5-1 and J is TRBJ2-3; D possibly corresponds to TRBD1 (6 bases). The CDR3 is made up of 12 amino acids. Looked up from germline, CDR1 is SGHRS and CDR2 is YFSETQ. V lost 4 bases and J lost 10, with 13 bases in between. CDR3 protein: CASSPGTRAQYF. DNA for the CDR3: TGCGCCAGCAGCCCCGGGACAAGGGCGCAGTATTTT.

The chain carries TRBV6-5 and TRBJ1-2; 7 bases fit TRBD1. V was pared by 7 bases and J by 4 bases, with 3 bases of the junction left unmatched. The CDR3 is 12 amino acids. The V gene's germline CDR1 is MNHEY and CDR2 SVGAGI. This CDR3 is CASKRGLYGYTF. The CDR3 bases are TGTGCCAGCAAGAGGGGGCTCTATGGCTACACCTTC.

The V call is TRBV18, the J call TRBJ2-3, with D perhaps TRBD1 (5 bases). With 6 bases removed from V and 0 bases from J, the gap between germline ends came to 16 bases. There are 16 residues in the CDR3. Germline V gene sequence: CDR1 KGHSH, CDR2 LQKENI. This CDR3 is CASSKNRPRSTDTQYF. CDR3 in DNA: TGTGCCAGCTCTAAAAACAGGCCGAGAAGCACAGATACGCAGTATTTT.

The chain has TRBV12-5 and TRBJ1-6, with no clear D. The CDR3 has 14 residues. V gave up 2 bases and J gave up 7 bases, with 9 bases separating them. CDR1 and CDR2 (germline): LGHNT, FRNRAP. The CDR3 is CASGLWAANSPLHF. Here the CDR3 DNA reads TGTGCTAGTGGTTTGTGGGCAGCAAATTCACCCCTCCACTTT.

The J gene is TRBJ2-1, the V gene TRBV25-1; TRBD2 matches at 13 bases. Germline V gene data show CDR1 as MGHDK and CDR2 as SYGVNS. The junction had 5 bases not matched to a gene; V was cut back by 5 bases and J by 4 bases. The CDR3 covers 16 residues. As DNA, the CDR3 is TGTGCCAGCAGTCCGGGACTAGCGGGATCATACAATGAGCAGTTCTTC. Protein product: CASSPGLAGSYNEQFF.

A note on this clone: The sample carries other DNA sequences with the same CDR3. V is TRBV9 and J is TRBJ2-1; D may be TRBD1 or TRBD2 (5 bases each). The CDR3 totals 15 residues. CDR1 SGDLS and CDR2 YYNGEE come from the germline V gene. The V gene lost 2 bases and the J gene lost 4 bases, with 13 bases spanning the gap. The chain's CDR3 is CASSVGGLPYNEQFF. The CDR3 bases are TGTGCCAGCAGCGTTGGGGGTTTGCCATACAATGAGCAGTTCTTC.

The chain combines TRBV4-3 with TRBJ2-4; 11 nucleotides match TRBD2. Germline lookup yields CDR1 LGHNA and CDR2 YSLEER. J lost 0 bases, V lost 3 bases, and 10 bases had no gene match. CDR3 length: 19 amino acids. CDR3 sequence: CASSQRDLAGGRAKNIQYF. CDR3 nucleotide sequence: TGCGCCAGCAGCCAGCGGGATCTAGCGGGGGGTCGAGCCAAAAACATTCAGTACTTC.

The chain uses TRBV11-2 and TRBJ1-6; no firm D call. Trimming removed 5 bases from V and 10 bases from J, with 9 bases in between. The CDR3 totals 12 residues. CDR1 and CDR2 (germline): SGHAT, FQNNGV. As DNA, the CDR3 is TGTGCCAGCAGCGGTTTTAGCTCACCCCTCCACTTT. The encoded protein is CASSGFSSPLHF.

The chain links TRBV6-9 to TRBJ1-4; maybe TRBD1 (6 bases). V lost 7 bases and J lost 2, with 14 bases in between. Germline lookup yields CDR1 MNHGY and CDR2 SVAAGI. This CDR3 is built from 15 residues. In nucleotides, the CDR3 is TGTGCCAGCAAGAGGGGGAGGGCGACTAATGAAAAACTGTTTTTT. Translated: CASKRGRATNEKLFF.

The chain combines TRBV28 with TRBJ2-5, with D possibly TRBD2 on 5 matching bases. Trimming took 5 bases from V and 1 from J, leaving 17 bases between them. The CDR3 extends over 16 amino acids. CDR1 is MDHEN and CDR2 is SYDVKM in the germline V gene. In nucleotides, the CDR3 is TGTGCCAGCAGTACAAGGGCCTCAGGACTCCAAGAGACCCAGTACTTC. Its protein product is CASSTRASGLQETQYF.

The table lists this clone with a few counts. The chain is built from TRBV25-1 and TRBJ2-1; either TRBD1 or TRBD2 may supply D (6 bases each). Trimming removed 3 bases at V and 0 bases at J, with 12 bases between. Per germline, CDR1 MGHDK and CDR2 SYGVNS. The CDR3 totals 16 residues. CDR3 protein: CASSERDTFSYNEQFF. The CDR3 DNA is TGTGCCAGCAGTGAGCGGGACACCTTCTCCTACAATGAGCAGTTCTTC.

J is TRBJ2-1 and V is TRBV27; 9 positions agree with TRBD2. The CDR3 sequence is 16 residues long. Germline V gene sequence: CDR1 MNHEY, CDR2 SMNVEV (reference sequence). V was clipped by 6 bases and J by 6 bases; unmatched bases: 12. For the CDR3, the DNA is TGTGCCAGCAGCATTCTCCCAGCGGGGGGAACCAATGAGCAGTTCTTC. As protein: CASSILPAGGTNEQFF.

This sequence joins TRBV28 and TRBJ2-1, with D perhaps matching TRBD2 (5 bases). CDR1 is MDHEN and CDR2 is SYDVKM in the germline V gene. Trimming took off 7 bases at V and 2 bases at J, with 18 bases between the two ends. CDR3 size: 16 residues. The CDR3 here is CASTSVTGRPYNEQFF. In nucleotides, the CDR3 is TGTGCCAGCACCTCCGTCACGGGAAGACCCTACAATGAGCAGTTCTTC.

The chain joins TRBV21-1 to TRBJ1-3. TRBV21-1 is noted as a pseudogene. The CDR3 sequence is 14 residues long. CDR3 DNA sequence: TGTGCCAGCAGCAATCGCAACTCTGGAAACACCATATATTTT. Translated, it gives CASSNRNSGNTIYF.